The 21 T cell receptor beta chains below come from one sample, sequenced in a study of human T cells and chemical hapten exposure. Total RNA was extracted from unfractionated whole blood. TCRdb fed the 5' RACE reads into MiXCR, producing one record per CDR3 protein. This table has more than 60,000 distinct CDR3 sequences, roughly 15% appearing once. Receptor source: a female donor in good health.

The rearrangement links TRBV12-3 or TRBV12-4 to TRBJ1-3; D remains ambiguous. V lost 10 bases and J lost 0, with 19 bases in between. This CDR3 region has 16 residues. DNA of the CDR3: TGTGCCACCCCACCCCACCGACACAGCTCTGGAAACACCATATATTTT. Translated: CATPPHRHSSGNTIYF.

This chain links TRBV10-2 with TRBJ1-1; 11 nucleotides match TRBD1. This CDR3 is built from 16 residues. CDR1 and CDR2 from the germline V gene are WSHSY and SAAADI. V shed 8 bases, J shed 3 bases, and the junction held 11 bases outside the gene matches. CDR3 sequence reads: CASVAGTGGKDTEAFF. The CDR3 DNA is TGCGCCAGCGTTGCCGGGACAGGGGGAAAGGACACTGAAGCTTTCTTT.

There are a few counts of this clonotype. As DNA, the CDR3 is TGTGCCAGTAGTTCCCGGGACAGGGGGTTTGCCGGGGAGCTGTTTTTT. Protein: CASSSRDRGFAGELFF. The rearrangement links TRBV19 to TRBJ2-2, with TRBD1 identical over 11 bases. The CDR3 has 16 amino acids. After removal of 5 bases from V and 6 bases from J, the junction contained 8 bases not matched to a gene. Looked up from germline, CDR1 is LNHDA and CDR2 is SQIVND (reference sequence).

This clonotype came up a few times. V gene TRBV5-5 combines with J gene TRBJ1-4, with 7 bases matching TRBD1. The CDR3 is 13 amino acids. J gave up 13 bases and V 2 bases, and 8 bases lay outside the gene matches. Germline V gene lookup returns CDR1 SGHKS and CDR2 YYEKEE (reference sequence). Written as DNA, the CDR3 is TGTGCCAGCAGCTTAGGAGGGGGCGAAGGACTGTTTTTT. It is translated as CASSLGGGEGLFF. The whole variable domain, remainder taken from reference TRBV5-5 and TRBJ1-4, is DAGVTQSPTHLIKTRGQQVTLRCSPISGHKSVSWYQQVLGQGPQFIFQYYEKEERGRGNFPDRFSARQFPNYSSELNVNALLLGDSALYLCASSLGGGEGLFFGSGTQLSVL.

This chain links TRBV10-2 with TRBJ2-5; perhaps D is TRBD1 or TRBD2 (5 bases each). The CDR3 totals 14 residues. CDR1 and CDR2 from the germline V gene are WSHSY and SAAADI. V was trimmed by 5 bases and J by 3 bases, leaving 13 bases between them. CDR3: CASSPGTYKETQYF. As DNA, the CDR3 is TGCGCCAGCAGTCCTGGGACGTATAAAGAGACCCAGTACTTC.

V is TRBV3-1 and J is TRBJ1-2; 7 bases align to TRBD1. This CDR3 spans 18 amino acids. The germline gives CDR1 LGHDT, CDR2 YNNKEL (reference sequence). The V gene end was trimmed by 0 bases and the J gene end by 4 bases; junction bases not matched to a gene: 14. The CDR3 spells CASSQDEGGGASIYGYTF. The DNA of the CDR3 is TGTGCCAGCAGCCAAGATGAGGGAGGGGGCGCAAGCATCTATGGCTACACCTTC.

Only a few counts were recorded for this clonotype. The chain carries TRBV10-3 and TRBJ2-3, with 8 bases fitting TRBD2. The CDR3 has 17 amino acids. The junction had 11 bases not matched to a gene; V was cut back by 0 bases and J by 6 bases. Germline V gene lookup returns CDR1 ENHRY and CDR2 SYGVKD. The CDR3 region has the DNA TGTGCCATCAGTGAGTCGGTAGCGGGGTCGACCGGGGATACGCAGTATTTT. The encoded protein is CAISESVAGSTGDTQYF.

Only a few counts were recorded for this clonotype. V gene TRBV7-9 combines with J gene TRBJ2-1, with 12 bases aligning to TRBD2. Germline lookup yields CDR1 SEHNR and CDR2 FQNEAQ (reference sequence). CDR3 length: 17 residues. V trimming: 2 bases; J trimming: 1 base; junction bases outside the gene matches: 3. CDR3 sequence: CASSLPSGRGSYNEQFF. In nucleotides, the CDR3 is TGTGCCAGCAGCTTACCTAGCGGGAGGGGTTCCTACAATGAGCAGTTCTTC.

This clonotype has only a few counts. The gene calls are TRBV9 and TRBJ1-2; D is perhaps TRBD1 (5 bases). V lost 0 bases and J lost 4, with 10 bases in between. Germline assignment: CDR1 SGDLS and CDR2 YYNGEE. The CDR3 covers 14 residues. CDR3 amino acids: CASSVEQDFYGYTF. As DNA, the CDR3 is TGTGCCAGCAGCGTAGAACAGGACTTCTATGGCTACACCTTC. The full variable domain, with the rest looked up from reference TRBV9 and TRBJ1-2, is DSGVTQTPKHLITATGQRVTLRCSPRSGDLSVYWYQQSLDQGLQFLIQYYNGEERAKGNILERFSAQQFPDLHSELNLSSLELGDSALYFCASSVEQDFYGYTFGSGTRLTVV.

In this sample, this clonotype turned up a few times. The rearrangement links TRBV20-1 to TRBJ1-1, with D unresolved. CDR1 DFQATT and CDR2 SNEGSKA come from the germline V gene (reference sequence). The V gene lost 6 bases and the J gene lost 11 bases, with 16 bases spanning the gap. CDR3 length: 11 residues. CDR3 protein: CSAPPGGRAFF. In DNA form, the CDR3 reads TGCAGTGCCCCTCCGGGAGGCCGGGCTTTCTTT.

The chain couples TRBV23-1 to TRBJ2-2; tentative D call: TRBD2 (5 bases). TRBV23-1 is known as an ORF, though its function is uncertain. Trimming stripped 0 bases from V and 1 base from J, with 12 bases between. The CDR3 is 17 residues long. The CDR3 spells CASSQSPLARNTGELFF. CDR3 in DNA: TGCGCCAGCAGTCAATCGCCTTTAGCGCGGAACACCGGGGAGCTGTTTTTT.

This clonotype was detected only a few times. No conserved phenylalanine or tryptophan ends this CDR3, so it is likely a read error. The DNA is omitted, as the CDR3 cannot be located on it reliably, and the CDR3 follows TCRdb's listing. The chain is built from TRBV18 and TRBJ1-1. With termini counted, the CDR3 has 11 amino acids. Germline-derived CDR1 and CDR2 are KGHSH and LQKENI. CDR3 protein: CASSPPREVPL.

This rearrangement joins TRBV28 to TRBJ2-2; no clear D gene. Trimming pared 7 bases from V and 5 bases from J, leaving 11 bases between. The CDR3 length is 13 residues. Germline V lookup: CDR1 MDHEN, CDR2 SYDVKM. The CDR3, as DNA: TGTGCCAGCACCGACAATCCTACCGGGGAGCTGTTTTTT. Encoded protein: CASTDNPTGELFF.

This clonotype was detected ten times or more. The V call is TRBV7-2, the J call TRBJ1-2; D is unresolved. The CDR3 extends over 14 amino acids. V lost 3 bases, J lost 3 bases, and 11 bases lay in between. CDR1 is SGHTA and CDR2 is FQGNSA in the germline V gene. In nucleotides, the CDR3 is TGTGCCAGCAGCTTGACGGACTGGGACTATGGCTACACCTTC. It codes for CASSLTDWDYGYTF.

The V gene is TRBV7-6, the J gene TRBJ1-1; TRBD1 is a possible D gene (5 bases). V dropped 4 bases and J dropped 4 bases, with 16 bases sitting between them. The CDR3 consists of 15 residues. The germline CDR1 and CDR2 sequences are SGHVS and FNYEAQ. The CDR3 protein is CASSSGPGEGTEAFF. The CDR3 coding sequence is TGTGCCAGCAGCTCAGGGCCGGGAGAGGGCACTGAAGCTTTCTTT.

The sample holds a few counts of this clonotype. CDR3 loop: CASSHEDRGKEGNQPQHF. The CDR3 DNA reads as TGCGCCAGCAGTCACGAGGACAGGGGGAAGGAAGGCAATCAGCCCCAGCATTTT. The chain is built from TRBV23-1 and TRBJ1-5; 10 nucleotides agree with TRBD1. TRBV23-1 belongs to the ORF category, with a function that is uncertain. V was clipped by 3 bases and J by 2 bases; unmatched bases: 10. The CDR3 sequence is 18 residues long.

This clonotype was recorded a few times. V and J are TRBV20-1 and TRBJ1-2; possible D gene TRBD1, 6 bases. This CDR3 region has 16 residues. Deletions cut 6 bases from V and 7 bases from J, with 27 bases between. CDR1 is DFQATT and CDR2 is SNEGSKA in the germline V gene (reference sequence). The CDR3 loop is CSARTGSPNLSGGYTF. The CDR3, as DNA: TGCAGTGCCAGAACAGGGTCCCCCAACTTGTCCGGTGGCTACACCTTC.

This clonotype turned up a few times. The V gene is TRBV29-1, the J gene TRBJ1-1; possible D gene TRBD1, 6 bases. Deletions cut 3 bases from V and 4 bases from J, with 15 bases between. Germline CDR1 reads SQVTM; CDR2 reads ANQGSEA. This CDR3 region has 14 residues. The CDR3 protein is CSVEEGGMGTEAFF. In DNA form, the CDR3 reads TGCAGCGTTGAGGAGGGGGGTATGGGCACTGAAGCTTTCTTT.

This chain's CDR3 is CSVVAIGSYAEAFF. The CDR3 DNA sequence: TGCAGCGTTGTTGCCATTGGGAGTTATGCTGAAGCTTTCTTT. V usage is TRBV29-1 and J usage is TRBJ1-1; D not certain. The CDR3 length is 14 residues. Trimming removed 4 bases at V and 6 bases at J, with 18 bases between. Per the germline V gene, CDR1 is SQVTM and CDR2 is ANQGSEA.

This chain uses TRBV3-1 with TRBJ1-3; D uncertain. Germline CDR1 is LGHDT and CDR2 is YNNKEL (reference sequence). This CDR3 spans 12 amino acids. V gave up 5 bases and J gave up 1 base, with 3 bases separating them. The CDR3 region is CASSASGNTIYF. The DNA for the CDR3 is TGTGCCAGCAGCGCTTCTGGAAACACCATATATTTT. Supplemented by reference TRBV3-1 and TRBJ1-3, the full variable domain reads DTAVSQTPKYLVTQMGNDKSIKCEQNLGHDTMYWYKQDSKKFLKIMFSYNNKELIINETVPNRFSPKSPDKAHLNLHINSLELGDSAVYFCASSASGNTIYFGEGSWLTVV.

The table lists this clonotype with many counts. The chain recombines TRBV29-1 with TRBJ2-2, with 9 nucleotides matching TRBD1. The CDR3 has 14 amino acids. Germline lookup yields CDR1 SQVTM and CDR2 ANQGSEA. V dropped 5 bases and J dropped 1; count of bases not matched to a gene: 2. CDR3 in DNA: TGCAGCGTTCAGGGACAGGGGAACACCGGGGAGCTGTTTTTT. Amino acid sequence: CSVQGQGNTGELFF.